A single sample gave rise to the 29 T cell receptor beta chains below, sequenced in a study of T cell repertoires in cytomegalovirus infection. TCRdb fed the reads into MiXCR, producing one record per CDR3 protein. The sample shows approximately 250,000 distinct CDR3 sequences, approximately 22% of them seen only once. Sample: CD8+ T cells from PBMCs. The source is a human donor in good health (CMV status not recorded). Some clones in this sample may be carry-over from other donors' samples.

The chain is built from TRBV7-2 and TRBJ2-2, with 7 bases fitting TRBD2. CDR3 length: 15 residues. Per the germline V gene, CDR1 is SGHTA and CDR2 is FQGNSA. V trimming: 5 bases; J trimming: 5 bases; junction bases outside the gene matches: 8. The CDR3 here is CASSPYWGGTGELFF. CDR3 coding DNA: TGTGCCAGCAGCCCCTATTGGGGGGGGACCGGGGAGCTGTTTTTT.

Points on this clonotype: This may arise from a read error, as a much more abundant clone is one base away. The chain employs TRBV7-2 and TRBJ1-1, with no clear D. This CDR3 contains 15 residues. Trimming left V 3 bases short and J 0 bases short, with 11 bases between. CDR1 is SGHTA and CDR2 is FQGNSA in the germline V gene. This CDR3 reads CASSFLAKMNTEAFF. In nucleotides, the CDR3 is TGTGCCAGCAGCTTTTTAGCAAAAATGAACACTGAAGCTTTCTTT.

This clonotype was seen a handful of times. This chain links TRBV28 with TRBJ1-5, with 9 nucleotides matching TRBD1. The germline gives CDR1 MDHEN, CDR2 SYDVKM. The CDR3 runs 14 residues. V lost 8 bases and J lost 7; bases outside the gene matches: 9. Here the CDR3 reads CASLRQGEAQPQHF. The CDR3 DNA sequence: TGTGCCAGCCTAAGACAGGGGGAAGCGCAGCCCCAGCATTTT.

V is TRBV4-1 and J is TRBJ2-1; 9 positions agree with TRBD1. Germline V lookup: CDR1 MGHRA, CDR2 YSYEKL. V trimming: 4 bases; J trimming: 6 bases; junction bases outside the gene matches: 7. CDR3 length equals 15 residues. The CDR3 loop is CASSLGQGKFNEQFF. The CDR3 DNA sequence: TGCGCCAGCAGCCTCGGACAGGGGAAGTTCAATGAGCAGTTCTTC.

This clonotype was seen repeatedly, ten times or more. The genes are TRBV7-2 and TRBJ2-7, with 7 bases lining up with TRBD1. V lost 5 bases to trimming and J lost 1 base; unmatched junction nucleotides: 17. Germline CDR1 reads SGHTA; CDR2 reads FQGNSA. CDR3 size: 18 residues. As DNA, the CDR3 is TGTGCCAGCAGCGCGCCCGGGACAGAAATCGCAAGGTCCTACGAGCAGTACTTC. Translation gives CASSAPGTEIARSYEQYF.

This clonotype was detected once. This chain connects TRBV5-4 to TRBJ1-2; D is unclear. The V end lost 4 bases, the J end lost 6 bases, and 16 bases lay between the germline ends. Germline CDR1 and CDR2: SGHNT and YYREEE (reference sequence). The CDR3 is 14 residues long. This CDR3 is CASSPGPYIDGYTF. The CDR3 nucleotides read TGTGCCAGCAGCCCCGGACCCTATATAGATGGCTACACCTTC.

Notes on this clonotype: A much larger clone is a single base away; this may be a read error. This chain links TRBV27 with TRBJ2-2; tentative D call: TRBD1 (6 bases). Germline CDR1 reads MNHEY; CDR2 reads SMNVEV (reference sequence). The V gene lost 6 bases and the J gene lost 10 bases, with 18 bases spanning the gap. This CDR3 has 14 amino acids. The CDR3 loop reads CASSSGRGSEELFF. CDR3 in DNA: TGTGCCAGCAGCTCAGGCAGGGGAAGTGAGGAGCTGTTTTTT.

This clonotype was picked up a small number of times. The rearrangement links TRBV28 to TRBJ2-7; no definite D call. CDR3 length equals 14 residues. The V gene's germline CDR1 is MDHEN and CDR2 SYDVKM. V lost 6 bases and J lost 1, with 13 bases in between. This CDR3 reads CASSGSGGSYEQYF. The CDR3 region has the DNA TGTGCCAGCAGCGGCAGTGGCGGATCCTACGAGCAGTACTTC.

This chain uses TRBV28 with TRBJ2-1; maybe TRBD1 (5 bases). CDR1 and CDR2 from the germline V gene are MDHEN and SYDVKM. CDR3 length: 11 amino acids. Deletions cut 3 bases from V and 9 bases from J, with 6 bases between. In DNA form, the CDR3 reads TGTGCCAGCAGTTTTGACAGTGAGCAGTTCTTC. Translation gives CASSFDSEQFF.

This chain joins TRBV20-1 and TRBJ1-1; tentative D call: TRBD1 (6 bases). Germline CDR1 reads DFQATT; CDR2 reads SNEGSKA (reference sequence). V gave up 5 bases and J gave up 1 base, with 11 bases separating them. CDR3 length: 13 residues. The CDR3 loop is CSAWGPQNTEAFF. In DNA, the CDR3 is TGCAGTGCTTGGGGGCCTCAGAACACTGAAGCTTTCTTT.

The chain couples TRBV6-1 to TRBJ1-2; a possible D gene is TRBD1 (5 bases). Germline CDR1 and CDR2: MNHNS and SASEGT. This CDR3 has 16 residues. V was cut by 1 base and J by 2 bases, with 14 bases left in between. The CDR3 loop is CASSEDGGSVNYGYTF. The CDR3 DNA sequence: TGTGCCAGCAGTGAAGATGGGGGATCCGTGAACTATGGCTACACCTTC.

This sequence joins TRBV7-9 and TRBJ1-5, with 7 bases lining up with TRBD1. V dropped 8 bases and J dropped 4; count of bases not matched to a gene: 14. The CDR3 sequence is 16 residues long. CDR1 is SEHNR, CDR2 FQNEAQ, per germline (reference sequence). CDR3 protein: CASGNSQGIGNQPQHF. In DNA, the CDR3 is TGTGCCAGCGGCAACTCACAGGGGATCGGGAATCAGCCCCAGCATTTT.

V is TRBV18 and J is TRBJ2-2; D is undetermined. The CDR3 contains 17 residues. CDR1 and CDR2 (germline): KGHSH, LQKENI. Trimming shortened V by 5 bases and J by 7 bases, and 23 bases separated the two germline ends. CDR3 nucleotides: TGTGCCAGCTCATTTCCGACCACAGAAGGATTTGTCGGGGAGCTGTTTTTT. This encodes CASSFPTTEGFVGELFF.

The chain couples TRBV19 to TRBJ1-2; D gene uncertain. V lost 6 bases and J lost 2, with 10 bases in between. The germline V gene has CDR1 LNHDA and CDR2 SQIVND (reference sequence). The CDR3 totals 13 residues. The CDR3 here is CASRGWENYGYTF. The CDR3 DNA sequence: TGTGCCAGTAGAGGATGGGAGAACTATGGCTACACCTTC.

This clonotype was detected many times. The V and J genes are TRBV2 and TRBJ2-2, with TRBD2 matching over 7 bases. The CDR3 runs 16 residues. CDR1 is SNHLY and CDR2 is FYNNEI in the germline V gene. J gave up 2 bases and V 3 bases, and 6 bases lay outside the gene matches. The CDR3 is CASSDGLAVNTGELFF. The CDR3 bases are TGTGCCAGCAGTGATGGGCTAGCGGTCAACACCGGGGAGCTGTTTTTT.

This clonotype was counted between two and nine times. The chain recombines TRBV7-9 with TRBJ1-6; D is possibly TRBD1 (6 bases). V was shortened by 0 bases and J by 7 bases, with 10 bases between the two germline ends. There are 15 residues in the CDR3. Per germline, CDR1 SEHNR and CDR2 FQNEAQ (reference sequence). The CDR3 region is CASSLALQGNSPLHF. As DNA, the CDR3 is TGTGCCAGCAGCTTAGCGCTGCAGGGGAATTCACCCCTCCACTTT. Full variable domain (remainder filled in from reference TRBV7-9 and TRBJ1-6): DTGVSQNPRHKITKRGQNVTFRCDPISEHNRLYWYRQTLGQGPEFLTYFQNEAQLEKSRLLSDRFSAERPKGSFSTLEIQRTEQGDSAMYLCASSLALQGNSPLHFGNGTRLTVT.

The chain has TRBV2 and TRBJ1-4, with 9 bases that match TRBD1. Trimming cost V 11 bases and J 6 bases; bases outside gene matches: 4. The CDR3 runs to 12 residues. Germline values: CDR1 SNHLY, CDR2 FYNNEI. The CDR3 nucleotides read TGTGCCGGCCGACAGGGGGATGAAAAACTGTTTTTT. Translating gives CAGRQGDEKLFF.

The gene calls are TRBV12-3 or TRBV12-4 and TRBJ2-1; TRBD1 matches 9 bases. V lost 7 bases and J lost 10; bases outside the gene matches: 8. CDR3 length equals 13 residues. CDR3 bases: TGTGCCAGCACCAACAGGGGGCCGGAGGAGCAGTTCTTC. Amino acids: CASTNRGPEEQFF.

V gene TRBV7-6 combines with J gene TRBJ2-7; D is unresolved. V shed 0 bases and J shed 7 bases, with 7 bases lying between them. There are 12 residues in the CDR3. The germline V gene encodes CDR1 SGHVS and CDR2 FNYEAQ. The CDR3 DNA sequence: TGTGCCAGCAGCTTAGCCACCGAAGAGCAGTACTTC. This gives the protein CASSLATEEQYF.

A few counts support this clonotype. The chain recombines TRBV12-3 or TRBV12-4 with TRBJ2-1; 7 nucleotides agree with TRBD1. There are 17 residues in the CDR3. The J segment lost 5 bases and the V segment lost 4 bases, leaving 14 bases of the junction unmatched. The CDR3 is CASSSGQAEHHNNEQFF. Here the CDR3 DNA reads TGTGCCAGCAGTTCCGGACAGGCGGAGCATCACAACAATGAGCAGTTCTTC.

The chain has TRBV5-1 and TRBJ2-1; D not certain. CDR1 and CDR2 (germline): SGHRS, YFSETQ. The CDR3 runs 16 residues. V lost 4 bases to trimming and J lost 0 bases, with 14 bases between them. CDR3 sequence (DNA): TGCGCCAGCAGCCCGGACGGGTTAAGCTCCTACAATGAGCAGTTCTTC. Translated: CASSPDGLSSYNEQFF. Variable domain in full (rest from reference TRBV5-1 and TRBJ2-1): KAGVTQTPRYLIKTRGQQVTLSCSPISGHRSVSWYQQTPGQGLQFLFEYFSETQRNKGNFPGRFSGRQFSNSRSEMNVSTLELGDSALYLCASSPDGLSSYNEQFFGPGTRLTVL.

The chain combines TRBV28 with TRBJ2-3; D remains unclear. Trimming took off 2 bases at V and 4 bases at J, with 7 bases between the two ends. Germline assignment: CDR1 MDHEN and CDR2 SYDVKM. The CDR3 runs to 13 residues. This CDR3 is CASSLTTADTQYF. Here the CDR3 DNA reads TGTGCCAGCAGTTTAACCACAGCAGATACGCAGTATTTT.

The chain joins TRBV11-2 to TRBJ2-7, with a tentative D call TRBD1 (7 bases). The length of the CDR3 is 18 residues. The germline V gene encodes CDR1 SGHAT and CDR2 FQNNGV. With 4 bases removed from V and 1 base from J, the gap between germline ends came to 23 bases. The CDR3 sequence: CASSSGAAGQSVSYEQYF. Here the CDR3 DNA reads TGTGCCAGCAGCTCCGGGGCCGCGGGACAGTCAGTTTCCTACGAGCAGTACTTC.

This clonotype was counted only a few times. The V and J genes are TRBV27 and TRBJ1-5; possibly TRBD1 for D (5 bases). V was trimmed by 8 bases and J by 7 bases, leaving 6 bases between them. CDR1 MNHEY and CDR2 SMNVEV come from the germline V gene (reference sequence). There are 10 residues in the CDR3. The CDR3 region has the DNA TGTGCCAGCGGGGGGCAGCCCCAGCATTTT. Residues: CASGGQPQHF.

The chain combines TRBV2 with TRBJ1-1, with a tentative D call TRBD1 (5 bases). V was pared by 4 bases and J by 0 bases, with 12 bases between. This CDR3 is built from 15 residues. The germline CDR1 and CDR2 sequences are SNHLY and FYNNEI. The CDR3 sequence: CASSAAQAVNTEAFF. The CDR3 nucleotides are TGTGCCAGCAGTGCTGCACAGGCCGTGAACACTGAAGCTTTCTTT.

This clonotype was counted between two and nine times. The rearrangement uses TRBV29-1 and TRBJ1-2; tentative D call: TRBD1 (5 bases). Per the germline V gene, CDR1 is SQVTM and CDR2 is ANQGSEA. Trimming pared 3 bases from V and 2 bases from J, leaving 13 bases between. CDR3 length equals 14 residues. This chain's CDR3 is CSVESRESNYGYTF. The CDR3 nucleotides read TGCAGCGTTGAGTCCAGGGAATCCAACTATGGCTACACCTTC.

This clonotype occurred once. The chain carries TRBV28 and TRBJ1-6; perhaps TRBD1 as D (5 bases). V was clipped by 10 bases and J by 10 bases, with 17 bases between them. CDR3 length: 13 residues. Looked up from germline, CDR1 is MDHEN and CDR2 is SYDVKM. CDR3 region: CATLRGLGSPLHF. CDR3 sequence (DNA): TGTGCCACCCTTCGGGGCTTAGGCTCACCCCTCCACTTT.

This clonotype was counted a few times. The CDR3 here is CSSRTGDTEAFF. CDR3 coding DNA: TGCAGCTCCCGGACAGGGGACACTGAAGCTTTCTTT. The chain couples TRBV29-1 to TRBJ1-1; 9 nucleotides match TRBD1. After removal of 8 bases from V and 3 bases from J, the junction contained 4 bases not matched to a gene. The CDR3 is 12 residues long. The V gene's germline CDR1 is SQVTM and CDR2 ANQGSEA.

This clonotype has a count of ten or more. V gene TRBV7-9 combines with J gene TRBJ1-3; D unresolved. V was shortened by 2 bases and J by 1 base, with 15 bases between the two germline ends. Germline V gene data show CDR1 as SEHNR and CDR2 as FQNEAQ (reference sequence). The CDR3 consists of 17 residues. The DNA of the CDR3 is TGTGCCAGCAGCTTAACGATTAGAGGAGAATCTGGAAACACCATATATTTT. Translating gives CASSLTIRGESGNTIYF.